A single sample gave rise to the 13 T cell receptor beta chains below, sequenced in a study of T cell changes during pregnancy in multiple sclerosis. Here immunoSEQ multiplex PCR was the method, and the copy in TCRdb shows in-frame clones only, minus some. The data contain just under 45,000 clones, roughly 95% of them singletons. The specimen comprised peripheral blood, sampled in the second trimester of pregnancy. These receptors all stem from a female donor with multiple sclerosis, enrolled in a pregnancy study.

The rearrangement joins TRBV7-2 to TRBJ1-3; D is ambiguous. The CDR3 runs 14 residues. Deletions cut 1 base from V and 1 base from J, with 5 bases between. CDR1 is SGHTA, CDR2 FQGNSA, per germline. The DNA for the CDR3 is TGTGCCAGCAGCTTAGTGAGGTCTGGAAACACCATATATTTT. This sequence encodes CASSLVRSGNTIYF.

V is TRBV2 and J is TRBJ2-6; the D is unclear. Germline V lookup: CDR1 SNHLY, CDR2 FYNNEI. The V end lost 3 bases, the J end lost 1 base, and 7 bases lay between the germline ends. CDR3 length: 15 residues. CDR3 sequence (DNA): TGTGCCAGCAGTGATCGTCCTTCTGGGGCCAACGTCCTGACTTTC. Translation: CASSDRPSGANVLTF.

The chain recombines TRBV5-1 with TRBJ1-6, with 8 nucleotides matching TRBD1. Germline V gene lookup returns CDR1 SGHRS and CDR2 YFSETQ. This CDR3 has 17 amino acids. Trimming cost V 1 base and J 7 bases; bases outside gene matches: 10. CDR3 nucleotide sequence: TGCGCCAGCAGCTTGTCCCCTGGACAGGGAGGCAATTCACCCCTCCACTTT. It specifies CASSLSPGQGGNSPLHF. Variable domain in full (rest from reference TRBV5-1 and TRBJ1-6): KAGVTQTPRYLIKTRGQQVTLSCSPISGHRSVSWYQQTPGQGLQFLFEYFSETQRNKGNFPGRFSGRQFSNSRSEMNVSTLELGDSALYLCASSLSPGQGGNSPLHFGNGTRLTVT.

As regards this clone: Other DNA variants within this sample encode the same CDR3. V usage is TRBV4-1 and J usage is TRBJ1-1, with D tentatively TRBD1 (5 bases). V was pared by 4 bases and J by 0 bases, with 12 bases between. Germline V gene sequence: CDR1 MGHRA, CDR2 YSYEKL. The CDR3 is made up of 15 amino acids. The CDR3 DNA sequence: TGCGCCAGCAGCCTCTTGGGGCACATGAACACTGAAGCTTTCTTT. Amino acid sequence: CASSLLGHMNTEAFF.

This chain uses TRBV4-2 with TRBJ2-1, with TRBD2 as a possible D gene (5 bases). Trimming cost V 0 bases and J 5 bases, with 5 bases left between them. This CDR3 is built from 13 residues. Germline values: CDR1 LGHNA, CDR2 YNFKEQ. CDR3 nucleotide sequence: TGTGCCAGCAGCCAAGAGGGAGACAATGAGCAGTTCTTC. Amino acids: CASSQEGDNEQFF.

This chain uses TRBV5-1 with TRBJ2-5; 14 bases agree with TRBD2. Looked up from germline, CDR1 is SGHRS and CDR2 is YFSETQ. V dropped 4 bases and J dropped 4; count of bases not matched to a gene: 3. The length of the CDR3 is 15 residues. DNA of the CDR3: TGCGCCAGCAGCGGGACTAGCGGGGGCACAGAGACCCAGTACTTC. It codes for CASSGTSGGTETQYF.

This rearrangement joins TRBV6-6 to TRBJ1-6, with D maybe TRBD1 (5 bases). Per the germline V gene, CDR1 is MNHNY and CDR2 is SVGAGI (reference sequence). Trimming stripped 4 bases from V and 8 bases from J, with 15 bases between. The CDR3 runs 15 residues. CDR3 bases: TGTGCCAGCAGTTGGGAAGGGCAGGGTTATTCACCCCTCCACTTT. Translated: CASSWEGQGYSPLHF.

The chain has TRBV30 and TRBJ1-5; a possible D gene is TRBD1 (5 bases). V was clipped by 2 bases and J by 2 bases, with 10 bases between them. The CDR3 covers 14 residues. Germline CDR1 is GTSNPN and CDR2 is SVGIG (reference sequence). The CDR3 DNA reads TGTGCCTGGAGTCCAGTACAGGGCAATCAGCCCCAGCATTTT. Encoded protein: CAWSPVQGNQPQHF. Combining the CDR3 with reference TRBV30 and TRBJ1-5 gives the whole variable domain SQTIHQWPATLVQPVGSPLSLECTVEGTSNPNLYWYRQAAGRGLQLLFYSVGIGQISSEVPQNLSASRPQDRQFILSSKKLLLSDSGFYLCAWSPVQGNQPQHFGDGTRLSIL.

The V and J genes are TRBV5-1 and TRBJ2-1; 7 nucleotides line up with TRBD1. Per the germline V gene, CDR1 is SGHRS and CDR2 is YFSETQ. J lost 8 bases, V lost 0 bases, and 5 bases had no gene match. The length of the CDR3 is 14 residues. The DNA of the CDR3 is TGCGCCAGCAGCTTGGGACAGGGTTTTGATGAGCAGTTCTTC. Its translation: CASSLGQGFDEQFF.

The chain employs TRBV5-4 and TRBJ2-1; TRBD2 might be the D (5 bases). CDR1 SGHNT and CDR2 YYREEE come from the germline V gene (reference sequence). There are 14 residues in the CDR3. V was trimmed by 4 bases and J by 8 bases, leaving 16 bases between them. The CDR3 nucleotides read TGTGCCAGCAGCCCCGCGGGTTCTTGGGATGAGCAGTTCTTC. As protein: CASSPAGSWDEQFF.

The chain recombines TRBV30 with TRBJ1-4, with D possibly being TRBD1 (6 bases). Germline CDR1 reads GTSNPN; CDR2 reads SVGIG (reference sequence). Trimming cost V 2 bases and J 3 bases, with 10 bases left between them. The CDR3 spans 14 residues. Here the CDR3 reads CAWSLQGANEKLFF. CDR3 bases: TGTGCCTGGAGTTTACAGGGTGCTAATGAAAAACTGTTTTTT.

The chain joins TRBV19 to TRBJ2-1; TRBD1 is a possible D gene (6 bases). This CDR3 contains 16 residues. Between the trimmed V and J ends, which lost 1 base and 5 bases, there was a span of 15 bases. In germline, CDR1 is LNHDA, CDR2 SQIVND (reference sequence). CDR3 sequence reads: CASSIVAGATHNEQFF. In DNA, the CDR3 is TGTGCCAGTAGTATAGTCGCAGGGGCGACCCACAATGAGCAGTTCTTC.

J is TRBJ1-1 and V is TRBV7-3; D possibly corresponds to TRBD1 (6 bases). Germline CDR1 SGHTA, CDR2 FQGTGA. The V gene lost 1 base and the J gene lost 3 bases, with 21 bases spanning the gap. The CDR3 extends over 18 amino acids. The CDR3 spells CASSLKPARGIFDTEAFF. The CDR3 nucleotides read TGTGCCAGCAGCTTAAAACCCGCCAGGGGAATTTTTGACACTGAAGCTTTCTTT. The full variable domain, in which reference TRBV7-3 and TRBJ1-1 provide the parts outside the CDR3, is GAGVSQTPSNKVTEKGKYVELRCDPISGHTALYWYRQSLGQGPEFLIYFQGTGAADDSGLPNDRFFAVRPEGSVSTLKIQRTERGDSAVYLCASSLKPARGIFDTEAFFGQGTRLTVV.